This TCR beta chain came from a study of T cell repertoires in cytomegalovirus infection (dated by TCRdb to about 2019). At the level of the whole study: Alongside well-studied HLA-B-restricted epitopes, the peptide stimulations were aimed at recently identified HLA-C-restricted CMV epitopes, whose presentation resists viral immunomodulation. The HLA type of each donor mattered for the analysis, because public TCR beta signatures pointed to carriage of CMV infection along with the matching HLA type.

Overall study results and their limits: The ex vivo response was dominated by HLA-C-restricted CMV-specific TCR beta clonotypes, which also provided the single most frequent clonotype in two of eight donors. In both this cohort and an independent roughly 330-donor cohort, the cumulative frequency of public TCR beta family members distinguished carriers of CMV infection plus the relevant HLA type.

The instrument given in TCRdb is Illumina HiSeq 1500. TCRdb took the public reads, trimmed them with fastp at Q25, ran MiXCR for clone calling and kept in-frame beta chains. CDR3 protein sequences are deduplicated, and each keeps its most common genes and DNA. For this sample the table gives 640,000 or so distinct CDR3 sequences, of which around 30% were detected only once. Clones ranked in the top ten supply around a sixth of the sample. According to the study, the label for this sample's treatment or condition signals: in vitro stimulation with specific CMV peptide epitopes to enrich CMV-specific T cells. In the case of this clonotype: This receptor's antigen is unknown. The input lacks base qualities; no much larger clone sits a single base away.

The sample was cultured PBMCs, taken from culture after CMV antigen stimulation. The clonotype was recovered from a human donor in good health (CMV status not recorded). Some clones in this sample may be carry-over from other donors' samples.

Here the CDR3 is given as CASSLDSPTYGYTF. In nucleotides, the sequence is TGCGCCAGCAGCCTGGACAGCCCTACCTATGGCTACACCTTC. The receptor chain draws on TRBV5-1 and TRBJ1-2; matching of 6 bases hints at TRBD1 as the D gene. CDR1 and CDR2, per the germline V gene, are SGHRS and YFSETQ. The CDR3 has 14 amino acids, counting the end cysteine and phenylalanine. The DNA shown is the 42-base CDR3, in frame from base 1. V is clipped by 4 bases and J by 4 bases, and the sequence between their germline boundaries is 14 bases long.